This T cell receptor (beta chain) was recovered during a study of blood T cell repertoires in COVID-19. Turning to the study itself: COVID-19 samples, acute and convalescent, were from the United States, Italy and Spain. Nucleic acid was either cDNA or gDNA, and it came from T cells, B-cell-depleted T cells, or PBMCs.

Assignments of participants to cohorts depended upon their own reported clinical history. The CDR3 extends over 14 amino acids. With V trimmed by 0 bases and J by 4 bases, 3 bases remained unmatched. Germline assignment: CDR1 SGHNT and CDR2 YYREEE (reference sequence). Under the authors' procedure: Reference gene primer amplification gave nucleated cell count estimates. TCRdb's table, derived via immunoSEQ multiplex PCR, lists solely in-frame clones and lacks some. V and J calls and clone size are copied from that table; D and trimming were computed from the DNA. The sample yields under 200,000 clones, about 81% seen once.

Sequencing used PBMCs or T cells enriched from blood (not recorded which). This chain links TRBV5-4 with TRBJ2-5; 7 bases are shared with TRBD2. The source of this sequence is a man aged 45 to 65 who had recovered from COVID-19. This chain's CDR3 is CASSLGGRGETQYF. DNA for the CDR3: TGTGCCAGCAGCTTGGGAGGGAGGGGAGAGACCCAGTACTTC.